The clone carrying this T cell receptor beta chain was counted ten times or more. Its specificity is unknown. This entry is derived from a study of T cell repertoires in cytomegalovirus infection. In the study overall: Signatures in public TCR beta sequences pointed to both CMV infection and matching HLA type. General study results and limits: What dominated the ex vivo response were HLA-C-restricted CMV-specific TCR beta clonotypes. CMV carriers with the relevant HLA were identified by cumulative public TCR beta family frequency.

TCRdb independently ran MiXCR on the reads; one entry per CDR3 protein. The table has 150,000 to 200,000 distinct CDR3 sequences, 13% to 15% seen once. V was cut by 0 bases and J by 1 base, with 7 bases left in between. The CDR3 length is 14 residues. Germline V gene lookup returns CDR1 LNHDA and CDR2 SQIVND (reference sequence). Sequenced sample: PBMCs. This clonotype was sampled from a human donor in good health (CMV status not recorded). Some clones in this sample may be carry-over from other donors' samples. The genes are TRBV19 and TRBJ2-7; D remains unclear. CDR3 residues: CASSIEGGSYEQYF. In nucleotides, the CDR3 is TGTGCCAGTAGTATAGAGGGCGGTTCCTACGAGCAGTACTTC.